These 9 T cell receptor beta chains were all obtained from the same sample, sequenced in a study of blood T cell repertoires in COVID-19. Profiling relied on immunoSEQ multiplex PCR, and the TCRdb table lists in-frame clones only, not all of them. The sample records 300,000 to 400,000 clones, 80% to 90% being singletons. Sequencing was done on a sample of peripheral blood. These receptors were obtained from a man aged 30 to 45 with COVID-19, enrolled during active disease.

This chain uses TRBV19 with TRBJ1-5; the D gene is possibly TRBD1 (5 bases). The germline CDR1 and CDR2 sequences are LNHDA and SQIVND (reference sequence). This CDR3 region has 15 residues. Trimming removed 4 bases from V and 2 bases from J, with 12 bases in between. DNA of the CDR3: TGTGCCAGTAGTACCCCCGGACATCGCAATCAGCCCCAGCATTTT. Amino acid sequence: CASSTPGHRNQPQHF.

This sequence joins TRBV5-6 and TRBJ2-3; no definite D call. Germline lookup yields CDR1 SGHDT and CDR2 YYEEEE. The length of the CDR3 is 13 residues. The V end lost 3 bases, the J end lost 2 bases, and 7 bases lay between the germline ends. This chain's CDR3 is CASSSYSTDTQYF. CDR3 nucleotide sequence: TGTGCCAGCAGCTCCTACTCCACAGATACGCAGTATTTT.

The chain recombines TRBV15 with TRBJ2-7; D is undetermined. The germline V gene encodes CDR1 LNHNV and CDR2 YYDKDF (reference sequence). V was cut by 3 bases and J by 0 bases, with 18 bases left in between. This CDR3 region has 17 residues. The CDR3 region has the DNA TGTGCCACCAGCAGGACAAAGTATGGTACAAGCTCCTACGAGCAGTACTTC. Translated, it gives CATSRTKYGTSSYEQYF.

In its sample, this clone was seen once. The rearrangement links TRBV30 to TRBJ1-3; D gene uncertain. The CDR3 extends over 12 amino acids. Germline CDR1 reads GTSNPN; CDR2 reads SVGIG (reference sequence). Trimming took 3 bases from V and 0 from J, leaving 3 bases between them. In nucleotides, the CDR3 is TGTGCCTGGAGGGCCTCTGGAAACACCATATATTTT. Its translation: CAWRASGNTIYF.

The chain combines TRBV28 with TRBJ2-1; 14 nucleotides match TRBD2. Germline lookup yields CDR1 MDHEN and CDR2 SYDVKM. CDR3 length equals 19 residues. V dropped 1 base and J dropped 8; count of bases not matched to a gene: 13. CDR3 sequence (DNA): TGTGCCAGCAGTTTATACCCCTTGGGACTAGCGGGAGACTTGGATGAGCAGTTCTTC. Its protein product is CASSLYPLGLAGDLDEQFF.

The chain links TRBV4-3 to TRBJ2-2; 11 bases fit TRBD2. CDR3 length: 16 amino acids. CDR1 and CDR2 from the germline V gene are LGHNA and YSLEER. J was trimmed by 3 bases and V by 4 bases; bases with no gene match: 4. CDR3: CASSRGTSGYTGELFF. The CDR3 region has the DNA TGCGCCAGCAGCCGCGGGACTAGCGGCTACACCGGGGAGCTGTTTTTT.

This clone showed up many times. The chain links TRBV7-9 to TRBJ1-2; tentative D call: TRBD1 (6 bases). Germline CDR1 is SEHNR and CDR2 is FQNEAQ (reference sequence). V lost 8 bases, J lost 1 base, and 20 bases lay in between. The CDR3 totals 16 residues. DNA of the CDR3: TGTGCCAGCTTCAAACGAGGGGGGGAGCGTAACTATGGCTACACCTTC. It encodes CASFKRGGERNYGYTF.

The CDR3 DNA reads TGTGCCAGCTCGCGGACAGACGGGGCCGGGGAGCTGTTTTTT. Amino acid sequence: CASSRTDGAGELFF. This chain connects TRBV18 to TRBJ2-2, with a possible D match to TRBD1 (6 bases). CDR1 and CDR2 (germline): KGHSH, LQKENI. V lost 6 bases, J lost 6 bases, and 14 bases lay in between. This CDR3 spans 14 amino acids.

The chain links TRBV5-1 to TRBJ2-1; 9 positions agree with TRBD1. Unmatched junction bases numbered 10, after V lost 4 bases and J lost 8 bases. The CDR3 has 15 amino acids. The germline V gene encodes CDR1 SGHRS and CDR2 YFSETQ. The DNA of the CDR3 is TGCGCCAGCAGCGCCCCGGACAGGGGTTTCGATGAGCAGTTCTTC. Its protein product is CASSAPDRGFDEQFF.